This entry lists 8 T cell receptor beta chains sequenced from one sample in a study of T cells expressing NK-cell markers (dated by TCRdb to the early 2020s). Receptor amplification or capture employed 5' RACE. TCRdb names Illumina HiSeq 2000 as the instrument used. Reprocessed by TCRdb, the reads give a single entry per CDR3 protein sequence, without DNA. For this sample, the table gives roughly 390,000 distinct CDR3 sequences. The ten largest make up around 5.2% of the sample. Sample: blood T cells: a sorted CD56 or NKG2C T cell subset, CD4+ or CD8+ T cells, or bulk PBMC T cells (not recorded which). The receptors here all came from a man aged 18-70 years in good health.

CDR3 amino acids: CASSPTSGGYEQYF. The chain joins TRBV11-2 to TRBJ2-7; the D call from TCRdb, TRBD2, cannot be confirmed without DNA. The CDR3 sequence is 14 residues long. Germline values: CDR1 SGHAT, CDR2 FQNNGV.

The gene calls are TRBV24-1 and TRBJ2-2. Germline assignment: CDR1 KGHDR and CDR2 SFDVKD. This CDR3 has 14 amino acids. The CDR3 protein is CATANRGLLGELFF.

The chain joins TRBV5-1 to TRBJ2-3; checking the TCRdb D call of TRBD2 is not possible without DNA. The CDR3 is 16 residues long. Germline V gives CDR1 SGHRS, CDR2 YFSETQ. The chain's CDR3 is CASSLTAGGSTDTQYF.

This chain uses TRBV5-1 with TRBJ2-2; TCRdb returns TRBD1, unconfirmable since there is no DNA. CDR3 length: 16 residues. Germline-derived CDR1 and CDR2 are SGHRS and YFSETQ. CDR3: CASSSGQGANTGELFF.

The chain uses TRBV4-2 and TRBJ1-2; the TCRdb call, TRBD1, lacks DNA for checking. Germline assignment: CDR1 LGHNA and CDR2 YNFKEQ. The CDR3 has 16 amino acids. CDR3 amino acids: CASSQSGTGRNYGYTF.

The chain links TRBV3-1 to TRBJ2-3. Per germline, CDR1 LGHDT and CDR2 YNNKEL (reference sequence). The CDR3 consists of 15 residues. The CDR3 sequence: CASSQTVTSTDTQYF.

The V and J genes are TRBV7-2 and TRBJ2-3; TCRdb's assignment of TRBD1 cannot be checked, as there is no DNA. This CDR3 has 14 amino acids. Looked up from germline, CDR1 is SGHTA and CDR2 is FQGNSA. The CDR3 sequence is CASSLGGSGDTQYF.

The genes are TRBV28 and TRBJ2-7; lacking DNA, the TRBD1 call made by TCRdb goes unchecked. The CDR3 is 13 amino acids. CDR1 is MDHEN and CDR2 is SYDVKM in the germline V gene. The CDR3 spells CASSKGIIYEQYF.